Listed here are 21 T cell receptor beta chains from one sample, sequenced in a study of T cell repertoires in cytomegalovirus infection. No antigen has been assigned to these receptors. TCRdb processed the reads anew with MiXCR; each CDR3 protein has one entry. The sample contains about 570,000 distinct CDR3 sequences, almost 40% of which appear only once. The specimen comprised cultured PBMCs, sampled from culture after CMV antigen stimulation. These receptors originate from a human donor in good health (CMV status not recorded). Some clones in this sample may be carry-over from other donors' samples.

In this sample, this clonotype turned up a few times. The J gene is TRBJ2-3, the V gene TRBV27, with D hard to call. Germline CDR1 is MNHEY and CDR2 is SMNVEV (reference sequence). The CDR3 has 12 amino acids. Trimming pared 3 bases from V and 6 bases from J, leaving 7 bases between. The CDR3 DNA is TGTGCCAGCAGTTTCTTGGTTGATACGCAGTATTTT. Translating it yields CASSFLVDTQYF.

The chain couples TRBV7-2 to TRBJ1-2, with D hard to call. This CDR3 spans 14 amino acids. Deletions cut 5 bases from V and 3 bases from J, with 13 bases between. CDR1 and CDR2 (germline): SGHTA, FQGNSA. This CDR3 is CASSPRLSDYGYTF. The CDR3, as DNA: TGTGCCAGCAGCCCCCGGTTGAGCGACTATGGCTACACCTTC.

At least ten counts were recorded for this clonotype. The chain joins TRBV7-2 to TRBJ2-5; 14 nucleotides line up with TRBD2. J gave up 9 bases and V 5 bases, and 8 bases lay outside the gene matches. The CDR3 is 15 residues long. Germline loops: CDR1 SGHTA, CDR2 FQGNSA. CDR3 residues: CASSQGLAGVRAQYF. Here the CDR3 DNA reads TGTGCCAGCAGCCAGGGACTAGCGGGAGTGAGGGCCCAGTACTTC. The full variable domain, its missing parts supplied by reference TRBV7-2 and TRBJ2-5, is GAGVSQSPSNKVTEKGKDVELRCDPISGHTALYWYRQSLGQGLEFLIYFQGNSAPDKSGLPSDRFSAERTGGSVSTLTIQRTQQEDSAVYLCASSQGLAGVRAQYFGPGTRLLVL.

This chain uses TRBV6-1 with TRBJ2-7; TRBD1 matches 7 bases. Germline V CDR1 and CDR2: MNHNS, SASEGT. The CDR3 runs to 16 residues. Germline trimming cut 1 base from V and 3 bases from J; bases unmatched to any gene: 9. CDR3 in DNA: TGTGCCAGCAGTGAAGTATCCGGGACAGTGGGCTACGAGCAGTACTTC. It yields the protein CASSEVSGTVGYEQYF.

In DNA form, the CDR3 reads TGTGCCAGCAGCTTAGGGCCAGGGAAGGCCTACGAGCAGTACTTC. It is translated as CASSLGPGKAYEQYF. The rearrangement links TRBV7-2 to TRBJ2-7, with a possible D match to TRBD1 (5 bases). Germline CDR1 SGHTA, CDR2 FQGNSA. The CDR3 length is 15 residues. V shed 1 base and J shed 2 bases, with 12 bases lying between them.

A few counts support this clonotype. The chain carries TRBV11-2 and TRBJ1-3; no clear D. Trimming shortened V by 2 bases and J by 0 bases, and 5 bases separated the two germline ends. Germline V gene data show CDR1 as SGHAT and CDR2 as FQNNGV. The CDR3 covers 14 residues. CDR3 DNA: TGTGCCAGCAGCTTATGGGTCTCTGGAAACACCATATATTTT. Its protein product is CASSLWVSGNTIYF.

This chain joins TRBV15 and TRBJ2-1, with D possibly matching TRBD2 (6 bases). Germline V gene sequence: CDR1 LNHNV, CDR2 YYDKDF (reference sequence). The ends were cut back, 2 bases at V and 8 bases at J, with 7 bases in the middle. This CDR3 comprises 12 residues. CDR3 sequence (DNA): TGTGCCACCAGCAGAAGGAGGGATGAGCAGTTCTTC. As protein: CATSRRRDEQFF.

This chain uses TRBV14 with TRBJ1-1; D is perhaps TRBD1 (5 bases). Trimming took 4 bases from V and 5 from J, leaving 17 bases between them. This CDR3 contains 15 residues. Germline V gene data show CDR1 as SGHDN and CDR2 as FVKESK. The CDR3 protein is CASSPSWGPGTEAFF. In DNA, the CDR3 is TGTGCCAGCAGCCCCTCTTGGGGCCCCGGTACTGAAGCTTTCTTT.

V usage is TRBV25-1 and J usage is TRBJ1-6; D gene uncertain. The CDR3 sequence is 15 residues long. From germline, CDR1 is MGHDK and CDR2 SYGVNS. V dropped 6 bases and J dropped 8 bases, with 17 bases sitting between them. CDR3 nucleotide sequence: TGTGCCAGCAGCGAGGAGGACGGCGGGGATTCACCCCTCCACTTT. This gives the protein CASSEEDGGDSPLHF.

The gene calls are TRBV19 and TRBJ2-1; D remains ambiguous. The CDR3 sequence is 15 residues long. V lost 10 bases to trimming and J lost 8 bases, with 24 bases between them. From germline, CDR1 is LNHDA and CDR2 SQIVND (reference sequence). DNA of the CDR3: TGTGCCACTAGGAAACCGGGTTACCCAGGCCATGAGCAGTTCTTC. It specifies CATRKPGYPGHEQFF. Looking up the rest from reference TRBV19 and TRBJ2-1 gives the full variable domain: DGGITQSPKYLFRKEGQNVTLSCEQNLNHDAMYWYRQDPGQGLRLIYYSQIVNDFQKGDIAEGYSVSREKKESFPLTVTSAQKNPTAFYLCATRKPGYPGHEQFFGPGTRLTVL.

In its sample, this clonotype was seen once. The gene calls are TRBV11-2 and TRBJ2-2, with 15 nucleotides matching TRBD2. V shed 8 bases, J shed 5 bases, and the junction held 6 bases outside the gene matches. Germline V gene lookup returns CDR1 SGHAT and CDR2 FQNNGV. This CDR3 contains 16 residues. CDR3 coding DNA: TGTGCCAGCCCCTGGACTAGCGGGAGGGGGACCGGGGAGCTGTTTTTT. It yields the protein CASPWTSGRGTGELFF.

The table lists this clonotype with a few counts. The V call is TRBV5-4, the J call TRBJ1-2; possibly TRBD1 for D (6 bases). Germline assignment: CDR1 SGHNT and CDR2 YYREEE (reference sequence). This CDR3 contains 14 residues. The V gene lost 2 bases and the J gene lost 4 bases, with 12 bases spanning the gap. The CDR3 nucleotides read TGTGCCAGCAGCTTCGGGGAGGGGGGCTATGGCTACACCTTC. It translates to CASSFGEGGYGYTF.

The chain combines TRBV6-6 with TRBJ2-7; 7 positions match TRBD2. V dropped 5 bases and J dropped 4; count of bases not matched to a gene: 8. CDR3 length equals 14 residues. Germline V lookup: CDR1 MNHNY, CDR2 SVGAGI (reference sequence). The CDR3 DNA follows: TGTGCCAGCAGTGGAGGGAGGGCCATGTACGAGCAGTACTTC. Its protein product is CASSGGRAMYEQYF.

This clonotype was seen more than once but under ten times. The rearrangement links TRBV7-2 to TRBJ2-5; D assignment may be TRBD1 or TRBD2 (5 bases each). This CDR3 has 13 amino acids. In germline, CDR1 is SGHTA, CDR2 FQGNSA. The ends were cut back, 9 bases at V and 3 bases at J, with 14 bases in the middle. The CDR3: CASLRGLEETQYF. CDR3 coding DNA: TGTGCCAGTCTCCGGGGCCTGGAAGAGACCCAGTACTTC.

The table lists this clonotype with a few counts. The chain carries TRBV24-1 and TRBJ2-2; 7 nucleotides line up with TRBD1. J was trimmed by 6 bases and V by 3 bases; bases with no gene match: 6. The CDR3 extends over 15 amino acids. Looked up from germline, CDR1 is KGHDR and CDR2 is SFDVKD. In DNA, the CDR3 is TGTGCCACCAGTGATCCATCTACAGGGGCCGGGGAGCTGTTTTTT. It codes for CATSDPSTGAGELFF.

This clonotype was detected a few times. The gene calls are TRBV29-1 and TRBJ2-7, with a weak D call TRBD2 (6 bases). The CDR3 has 12 residues. Germline V gives CDR1 SQVTM, CDR2 ANQGSEA. Trimming shortened V by 8 bases and J by 6 bases, and 17 bases separated the two germline ends. This CDR3 is CSTRLEGGEQYF. CDR3 sequence (DNA): TGCAGCACCAGGCTGGAGGGAGGCGAGCAGTACTTC.

The chain recombines TRBV12-3 or TRBV12-4 with TRBJ2-5; 9 positions agree with TRBD1. V dropped 6 bases and J dropped 4; count of bases not matched to a gene: 6. The CDR3 runs to 14 residues. The CDR3 region is CASSLWTGAETQYF. Here the CDR3 DNA reads TGTGCCAGCAGCCTATGGACAGGGGCAGAGACCCAGTACTTC.

The genes are TRBV2 and TRBJ1-1; D is uncertain. V gave up 11 bases and J gave up 6 bases, with 16 bases separating them. The CDR3 is made up of 12 amino acids. Germline V gives CDR1 SNHLY, CDR2 FYNNEI. CDR3 nucleotide sequence: TGTGCCGCTATTTTAAGGACCGCTGAAGCTTTCTTT. It codes for CAAILRTAEAFF.

The CDR3 bases are TGTGCCATCAGTGAGTCACGAGGATCAGGGGTGCCTTACAATGAGCAGTTCTTC. It codes for CAISESRGSGVPYNEQFF. This chain connects TRBV10-3 to TRBJ2-1; D may be TRBD1 (6 bases). This CDR3 comprises 18 residues. Germline CDR1 and CDR2: ENHRY and SYGVKD. Trimming pared 0 bases from V and 4 bases from J, leaving 19 bases between.

This clonotype was counted once. The chain couples TRBV7-2 to TRBJ1-1; D ambiguous. Germline CDR1 and CDR2: SGHTA and FQGNSA. This CDR3 is 13 amino acids long. V lost 3 bases and J 4 bases, leaving 9 bases between the germline ends. The CDR3 loop is CASSFDGFTEAFF. The CDR3 DNA reads as TGTGCCAGCAGCTTTGATGGATTCACTGAAGCTTTCTTT. The full variable domain, in which reference TRBV7-2 and TRBJ1-1 provide the parts outside the CDR3, is GAGVSQSPSNKVTEKGKDVELRCDPISGHTALYWYRQSLGQGLEFLIYFQGNSAPDKSGLPSDRFSAERTGGSVSTLTIQRTQQEDSAVYLCASSFDGFTEAFFGQGTRLTVV.

The rearrangement joins TRBV20-1 to TRBJ1-6; a possible D gene is TRBD1 (5 bases). The V end lost 0 bases, the J end lost 7 bases, and 10 bases lay between the germline ends. The CDR3 consists of 14 residues. In germline, CDR1 is DFQATT, CDR2 SNEGSKA (reference sequence). The CDR3 protein is CSARDHGGNSPLHF. The CDR3 coding sequence is TGCAGTGCTAGAGATCACGGGGGGAATTCACCCCTCCACTTT.